This TCR beta chain comes out of a study of HIV-infected patients and healthy controls. Whole-study context: Early therapy brought no consistent CD8 count shift, though the CD4:CD8 ratio rose a little.

Roughly three months, about 14 weeks, into antiretroviral therapy, follow-up blood was collected. No cell fractionation was done, so the repertoire covers all unsorted peripheral blood T cells. cDNA was made from roughly 500 ng RNA using alpha and beta constant primers. Alpha and beta chain libraries were made separately by chain-specific third strand synthesis with multiplexing indices. The library had 12-nucleotide molecular identifiers formed by two random hexamers joined together. The library got P5 and P7 elements plus a second index, then a roughly 23-cycle PCR. TCRdb independently ran MiXCR on the 5' RACE reads; one entry per CDR3 protein. The table lists about 14,000 distinct CDR3 sequences, 12% of them singletons. Trimming stripped 4 bases from V and 4 bases from J, with 20 bases between. CDR1 and CDR2 from the germline V gene are SGHRS and YFSETQ. CDR3 length: 16 residues. This clonotype was observed many times. Its antigen is not identified.

Whole-study findings and limits: HIV-infected repertoires had significantly higher mean Gini indices than controls, possibly reflecting oligoclonality.

This specimen consisted of blood, obtained during antiretroviral therapy. The chain combines TRBV5-1 with TRBJ2-5; the D gene is possibly TRBD1 (6 bases). The clonotype originates from an adult with HIV infection. The donor label of this sample is uncertain. In DNA form, the CDR3 reads TGCGCCAGCAGCCAGATCATGGGGGCCCCAACAGAGACCCAGTACTTC. This sequence encodes CASSQIMGAPTETQYF.